The 27 T cell receptor beta chains below were found in one sample sequenced in a study of OX40 agonist ivuxolimab in advanced cancers. Only in-frame clones appear in the TCRdb table, and some are missing; sequencing was by immunoSEQ multiplex PCR. Of 65,000 to 90,000 clones in the sample, around nine tenths were seen once. The sequencing here drew on CD4+ or CD8+ T cells sorted from blood, taken in a trial of the OX40 agonist ivuxolimab. These receptors all stem from an adult with an advanced solid tumor such as melanoma, head and neck, liver or kidney cancer.

The chain couples TRBV5-1 to TRBJ2-2; D might be TRBD1 (5 bases). The CDR3 extends over 14 amino acids. Deletions cut 3 bases from V and 4 bases from J, with 10 bases between. Per germline, CDR1 SGHRS and CDR2 YFSETQ. This CDR3 is CASSSDRFTGELFF. The CDR3 DNA is TGCGCCAGCAGCTCTGACAGATTCACCGGGGAGCTGTTTTTT.

This clone was observed once. Compared with germline, one end of the junction differs, possibly owing to a read error. V gene TRBV28 combines with J gene TRBJ2-3; 8 bases line up with TRBD2. Germline values: CDR1 MDHEN, CDR2 SYDVKM. The CDR3 is 13 residues long. For the CDR3, the DNA is TGTGCCAGCAGTGGCCCGGGCGGGGGGCGCCGGCGGTTT. Its protein product is CASSGPGGGRRRF.

This sequence joins TRBV5-4 and TRBJ2-7, with TRBD2 matching over 8 bases. The CDR3 totals 15 residues. In germline, CDR1 is SGHNT, CDR2 YYREEE (reference sequence). V dropped 4 bases and J dropped 2; count of bases not matched to a gene: 8. The CDR3 protein is CASSRGTSQTYEQYF. Written as DNA, the CDR3 is TGTGCCAGCAGCCGGGGGACTAGTCAGACCTACGAGCAGTACTTC.

The chain combines TRBV6-6 with TRBJ1-4; D gene unclear. V was shortened by 2 bases and J by 8 bases, with 12 bases between the two germline ends. The CDR3 contains 14 residues. Germline CDR1 and CDR2: MNHNY and SVGAGI (reference sequence). CDR3 sequence: CASSYGRHGEKLFF. CDR3 DNA sequence: TGTGCCAGCAGTTACGGGAGACACGGCGAAAAACTGTTTTTT.

This clone was seen more than once but under ten times. V is TRBV18 and J is TRBJ2-7; D is possibly TRBD1 (6 bases). Germline CDR1 KGHSH, CDR2 LQKENI. The CDR3 extends over 13 amino acids. Trimming left V 3 bases short and J 3 bases short, with 9 bases between. The CDR3, as DNA: TGTGCCAGCTCACCTGGACAGCACTACGAGCAGTACTTC. Its protein product is CASSPGQHYEQYF.

The chain employs TRBV7-9 and TRBJ2-7, with a weak D call TRBD2 (5 bases). The CDR3 contains 12 residues. V lost 4 bases and J lost 7, with 11 bases in between. The germline gives CDR1 SEHNR, CDR2 FQNEAQ (reference sequence). The CDR3 region has the DNA TGTGCCAGCAGCTCCCCCCCGGGGGAGCAGTACTTC. Translating gives CASSSPPGEQYF. The full variable domain, in which reference TRBV7-9 and TRBJ2-7 provide the parts outside the CDR3, is DTGVSQNPRHKITKRGQNVTFRCDPISEHNRLYWYRQTLGQGPEFLTYFQNEAQLEKSRLLSDRFSAERPKGSFSTLEIQRTEQGDSAMYLCASSSPPGEQYFGPGTRLTVT.

V gene TRBV5-8 combines with J gene TRBJ1-1; maybe TRBD1 (5 bases). The CDR3 has 11 residues. The V end lost 6 bases, the J end lost 11 bases, and 14 bases lay between the germline ends. Per germline, CDR1 SGHTS and CDR2 YDEGEE. The CDR3 reads CASMLGGSAFF. The CDR3 bases are TGTGCCAGCATGCTTGGGGGATCGGCTTTCTTT.

The chain is built from TRBV29-1 and TRBJ2-7, with 7 bases identical to TRBD1. The trim removed 7 bases at V and 6 bases at J, leaving 12 bases unmatched. CDR1 and CDR2 (germline): SQVTM, ANQGSEA. This CDR3 comprises 13 residues. For the CDR3, the DNA is TGCAGCGCCGCTGACAGGGCGAAGTTCGAGCAGTACTTC. This encodes CSAADRAKFEQYF.

V usage is TRBV5-1 and J usage is TRBJ2-3; 12 bases fit TRBD2. Germline V gene data show CDR1 as SGHRS and CDR2 as YFSETQ. This CDR3 comprises 14 residues. V dropped 3 bases and J dropped 6; count of bases not matched to a gene: 2. The CDR3 sequence is CASSSGLAGDTQYF. The CDR3 DNA is TGCGCCAGCAGCTCAGGACTAGCGGGGGATACGCAGTATTTT.

V usage is TRBV28 and J usage is TRBJ1-2; the D is unclear. Germline CDR1 is MDHEN and CDR2 is SYDVKM. Deletions cut 3 bases from V and 8 bases from J, with 7 bases between. The CDR3 sequence is 11 residues long. CDR3 sequence reads: CASSLKEGYTF. In DNA form, the CDR3 reads TGTGCCAGCAGTTTGAAAGAAGGCTACACCTTC.

This rearrangement joins TRBV5-1 to TRBJ2-4; D is tentatively TRBD1 or TRBD2 (5 bases each). Germline-derived CDR1 and CDR2 are SGHRS and YFSETQ. Trimming removed 4 bases at V and 5 bases at J, with 7 bases between. The CDR3 has 12 amino acids. The CDR3 bases are TGCGCCAGCAGCCGGGACCAAAACATTCAGTACTTC. Protein: CASSRDQNIQYF.

The rearrangement links TRBV28 to TRBJ2-7; D unresolved. Germline values: CDR1 MDHEN, CDR2 SYDVKM. Deletions cut 6 bases from V and 5 bases from J, with 17 bases between. The CDR3 consists of 14 residues. In DNA form, the CDR3 reads TGTGCCAGCAGCTTTCAAAACAGCCCTGACGAGCAGTACTTC. Protein product: CASSFQNSPDEQYF.

The chain carries TRBV5-1 and TRBJ1-4, with TRBD1 matching 8 bases. The germline CDR1 and CDR2 sequences are SGHRS and YFSETQ. Trimming removed 5 bases from V and 7 bases from J; junction bases left unmatched: 10. CDR3 length: 15 residues. The CDR3 here is CASRGTGTGFEKLFF. The CDR3 coding sequence is TGCGCCAGCAGGGGGACCGGGACAGGCTTTGAAAAACTGTTTTTT. The full variable domain, in which reference TRBV5-1 and TRBJ1-4 provide the parts outside the CDR3, is KAGVTQTPRYLIKTRGQQVTLSCSPISGHRSVSWYQQTPGQGLQFLFEYFSETQRNKGNFPGRFSGRQFSNSRSEMNVSTLELGDSALYLCASRGTGTGFEKLFFGSGTQLSVL.

This sequence joins TRBV9 and TRBJ2-3, with D unclear. Germline assignment: CDR1 SGDLS and CDR2 YYNGEE. This CDR3 is 16 amino acids long. V dropped 3 bases and J dropped 5 bases, with 19 bases sitting between them. As DNA, the CDR3 is TGTGCCAGCAGCGCCTGGGATGCTCCGCGAGGAGATACGCAGTATTTT. This translates into CASSAWDAPRGDTQYF. Supplemented by reference TRBV9 and TRBJ2-3, the full variable domain reads DSGVTQTPKHLITATGQRVTLRCSPRSGDLSVYWYQQSLDQGLQFLIQYYNGEERAKGNILERFSAQQFPDLHSELNLSSLELGDSALYFCASSAWDAPRGDTQYFGPGTRLTVL.

The chain employs TRBV28 and TRBJ2-2, with D unclear. The CDR3 is made up of 13 amino acids. Germline V gives CDR1 MDHEN, CDR2 SYDVKM. V dropped 8 bases and J dropped 2 bases, with 9 bases sitting between them. The CDR3 region is CASSGPNTGELFF. DNA for the CDR3: TGTGCCAGCTCCGGGCCCAACACCGGGGAGCTGTTTTTT.

This chain links TRBV5-1 with TRBJ1-5; TRBD1 matches at 10 bases. V was clipped by 4 bases and J by 5 bases; unmatched bases: 6. Germline CDR1 is SGHRS and CDR2 is YFSETQ. The CDR3 has 15 amino acids. The CDR3 loop reads CASSLRTGGDQPQHF. The CDR3 region has the DNA TGCGCCAGCAGCCTGAGGACAGGGGGAGATCAGCCCCAGCATTTT.

The J gene is TRBJ1-6, the V gene TRBV30; 8 bases map to TRBD1. The CDR3 covers 18 residues. Per germline, CDR1 GTSNPN and CDR2 SVGIG (reference sequence). V gave up 8 bases and J gave up 0 bases; unmatched junction bases: 15. CDR3 sequence: CATGRAGQESSYNSPLHF. The CDR3 DNA reads TGTGCCACCGGACGGGCGGGACAGGAGAGCTCCTATAATTCACCCCTCCACTTT.

This chain joins TRBV6-5 and TRBJ2-1; D is possibly TRBD1 (5 bases). Trimming left V 6 bases short and J 10 bases short, with 19 bases between. This CDR3 has 14 amino acids. CDR1 MNHEY and CDR2 SVGAGI come from the germline V gene. The CDR3 spells CASSQTIRDWEQFF. The CDR3 nucleotides read TGTGCCAGCAGCCAGACGATCAGGGATTGGGAGCAGTTCTTC.

V and J are TRBV19 and TRBJ1-1, with a possible D match to TRBD1 (6 bases). The V end was cut by 5 bases, the J end by 8 bases, with 12 bases between. This CDR3 is 12 amino acids long. CDR1 LNHDA and CDR2 SQIVND come from the germline V gene (reference sequence). The chain's CDR3 is CASSADRLEAFF. The CDR3 nucleotides are TGTGCCAGTAGTGCAGACAGGTTAGAAGCTTTCTTT.

The rearrangement joins TRBV7-2 to TRBJ2-5, with TRBD2 matching over 15 bases. Germline trimming cut 1 base from V and 6 bases from J; bases unmatched to any gene: 3. Germline V gene data show CDR1 as SGHTA and CDR2 as FQGNSA. The CDR3 is 16 residues long. The CDR3 nucleotides are TGTGCCAGCAGCTTAGGGGGGACTAGCGGGAGGCAGACCCAGTACTTC. Its protein product is CASSLGGTSGRQTQYF. Full variable domain (rest looked up from reference TRBV7-2 and TRBJ2-5): GAGVSQSPSNKVTEKGKDVELRCDPISGHTALYWYRQSLGQGLEFLIYFQGNSAPDKSGLPSDRFSAERTGGSVSTLTIQRTQQEDSAVYLCASSLGGTSGRQTQYFGPGTRLLVL.

J is TRBJ2-1 and V is TRBV18, with 9 bases lining up with TRBD2. The CDR3 spans 16 residues. Germline trimming cut 6 bases from V and 10 bases from J; bases unmatched to any gene: 16. The germline V gene has CDR1 KGHSH and CDR2 LQKENI. The CDR3 loop reads CASSNDASGMVEEQFF. Written as DNA, the CDR3 is TGTGCCAGCTCTAACGATGCTAGCGGGATGGTTGAGGAGCAGTTCTTC.

The gene calls are TRBV29-1 and TRBJ1-2, with TRBD1 matching 7 bases. CDR1 SQVTM and CDR2 ANQGSEA come from the germline V gene. CDR3 length: 13 amino acids. V lost 7 bases, J lost 5 bases, and 10 bases stayed unmatched. The CDR3 DNA is TGCAGCGCCGCAGGGGGGGCAGGGTATGGCTACACCTTC. Amino acids: CSAAGGAGYGYTF.

This sequence joins TRBV5-1 and TRBJ2-5, with 11 bases fitting TRBD1. Germline loops: CDR1 SGHRS, CDR2 YFSETQ. There are 15 residues in the CDR3. J lost 4 bases, V lost 4 bases, and 6 bases had no gene match. For the CDR3, the DNA is TGCGCCAGCAGCCGGACAGGGGGCGCGGGAGAGACCCAGTACTTC. Translating gives CASSRTGGAGETQYF.

V gene TRBV19 combines with J gene TRBJ2-5; tentatively, D is TRBD1 (6 bases). CDR1 is LNHDA, CDR2 SQIVND, per germline (reference sequence). The CDR3 runs 16 residues. The V gene lost 5 bases and the J gene lost 4 bases, with 20 bases spanning the gap. The CDR3 DNA is TGTGCCAGTAGTGCCAAAGGACAGAAGGACAGAGAGACCCAGTACTTC. It encodes CASSAKGQKDRETQYF.

This chain links TRBV9 with TRBJ2-3, with 12 bases fitting TRBD2. The germline CDR1 and CDR2 sequences are SGDLS and YYNGEE. The CDR3 contains 16 residues. Unmatched junction bases numbered 4, after V lost 0 bases and J lost 5 bases. CDR3 DNA: TGTGCCAGCAGCGTAGTAGCTAGCGGGGGGGGAGATACGCAGTATTTT. Amino acids: CASSVVASGGGDTQYF.

This chain uses TRBV11-2 with TRBJ2-1; 8 bases match TRBD2. The CDR3 is made up of 15 amino acids. The germline V gene has CDR1 SGHAT and CDR2 FQNNGV. The V and J ends lost 5 bases and 6 bases, in that order; junction bases with no gene match: 9. The CDR3 coding sequence is TGTGCCAGCAGCGCCAGCGGGAGTCATAGCAATGAGCAGTTCTTC. Translation: CASSASGSHSNEQFF.

This clone has a single count. The chain carries TRBV6-6 and TRBJ1-5, with D unresolved. V lost 2 bases to trimming and J lost 1 base, with 9 bases between them. Germline CDR1 MNHNY, CDR2 SVGAGI (reference sequence). This CDR3 is built from 15 residues. The CDR3 DNA reads TGTGCCAGCAGTTACGGAGGGATGAGCAATCAGCCCCAGCATTTT. The encoded protein is CASSYGGMSNQPQHF.